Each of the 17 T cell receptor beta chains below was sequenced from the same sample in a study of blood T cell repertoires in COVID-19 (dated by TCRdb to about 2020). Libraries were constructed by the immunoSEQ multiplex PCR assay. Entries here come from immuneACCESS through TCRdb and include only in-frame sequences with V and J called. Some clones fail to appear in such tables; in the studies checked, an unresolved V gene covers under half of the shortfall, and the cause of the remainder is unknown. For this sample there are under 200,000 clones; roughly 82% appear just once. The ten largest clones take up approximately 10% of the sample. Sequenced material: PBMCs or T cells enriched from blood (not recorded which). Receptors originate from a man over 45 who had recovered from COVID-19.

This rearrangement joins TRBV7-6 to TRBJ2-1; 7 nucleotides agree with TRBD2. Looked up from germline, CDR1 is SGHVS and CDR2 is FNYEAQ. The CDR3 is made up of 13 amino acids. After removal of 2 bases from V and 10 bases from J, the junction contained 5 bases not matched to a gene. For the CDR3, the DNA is TGTGCCAGCAGCTTAAGTGGACTAGTCGAGCAGTTCTTC. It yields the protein CASSLSGLVEQFF.

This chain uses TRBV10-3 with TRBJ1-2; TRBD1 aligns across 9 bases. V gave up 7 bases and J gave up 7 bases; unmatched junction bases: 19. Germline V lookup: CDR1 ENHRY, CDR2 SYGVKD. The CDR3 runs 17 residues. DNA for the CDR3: TGTGCCATCACAAAACGGACAGGGGACGATCTAGTTGGTGGCTACACCTTC. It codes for CAITKRTGDDLVGGYTF.

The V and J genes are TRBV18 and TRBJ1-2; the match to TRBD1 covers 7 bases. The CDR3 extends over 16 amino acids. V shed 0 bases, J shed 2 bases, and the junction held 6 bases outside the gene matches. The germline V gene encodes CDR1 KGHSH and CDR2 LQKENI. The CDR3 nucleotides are TGTGCCAGCTCACCACCTAACATACAGGGGAACTATGGCTACACCTTC. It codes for CASSPPNIQGNYGYTF.

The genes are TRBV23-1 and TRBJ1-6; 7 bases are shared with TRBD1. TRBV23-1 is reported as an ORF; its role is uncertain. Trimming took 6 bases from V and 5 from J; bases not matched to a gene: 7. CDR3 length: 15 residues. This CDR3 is CASRPPGQNNSPLHF. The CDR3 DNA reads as TGCGCCAGCAGACCCCCGGGACAGAATAATTCACCCCTCCACTTT.

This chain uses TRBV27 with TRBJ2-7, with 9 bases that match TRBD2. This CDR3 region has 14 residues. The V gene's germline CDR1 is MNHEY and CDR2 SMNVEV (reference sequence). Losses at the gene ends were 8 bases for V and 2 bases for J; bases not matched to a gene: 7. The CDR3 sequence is CASYIAGETYEQYF. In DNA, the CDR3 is TGTGCCAGCTACATAGCGGGAGAAACCTACGAGCAGTACTTC.

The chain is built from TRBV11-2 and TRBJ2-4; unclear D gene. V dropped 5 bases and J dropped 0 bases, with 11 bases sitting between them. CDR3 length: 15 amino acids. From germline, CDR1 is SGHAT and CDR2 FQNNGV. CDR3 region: CASSPQRLAKNIQYF. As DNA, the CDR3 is TGTGCCAGCAGCCCCCAGCGTCTAGCCAAAAACATTCAGTACTTC.

DNA for the CDR3: TGTGCCACCAGTGACCCCGGGACAGGGGGCAATCAGCCCCAGCATTTT. This gives the protein CATSDPGTGGNQPQHF. V gene TRBV24-1 combines with J gene TRBJ1-5; 10 bases fit TRBD1. V was clipped by 4 bases and J by 2 bases; unmatched bases: 4. The germline V gene has CDR1 KGHDR and CDR2 SFDVKD. This CDR3 is built from 16 residues.

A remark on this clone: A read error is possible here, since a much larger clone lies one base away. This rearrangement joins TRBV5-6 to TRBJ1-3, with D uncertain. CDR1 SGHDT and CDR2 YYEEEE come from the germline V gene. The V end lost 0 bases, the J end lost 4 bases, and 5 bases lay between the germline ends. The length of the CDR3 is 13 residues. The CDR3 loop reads CASSLGRGNTIYF. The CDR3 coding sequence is TGTGCCAGCAGCTTGGGCAGGGGAAACACCATATATTTT.

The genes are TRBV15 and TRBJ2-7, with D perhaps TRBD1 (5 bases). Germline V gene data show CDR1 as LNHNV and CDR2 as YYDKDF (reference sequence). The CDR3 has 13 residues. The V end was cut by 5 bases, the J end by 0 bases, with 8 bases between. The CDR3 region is CATSVGRSYEQYF. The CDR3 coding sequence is TGTGCCACCAGCGTGGGGCGCTCCTACGAGCAGTACTTC. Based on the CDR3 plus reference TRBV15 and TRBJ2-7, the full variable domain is DAMVIQNPRYQVTQFGKPVTLSCSQTLNHNVMYWYQQKSSQAPKLLFHYYDKDFNNEADTPDNFQSRRPNTSFCFLDIRSPGLGDTAMYLCATSVGRSYEQYFGPGTRLTVT.

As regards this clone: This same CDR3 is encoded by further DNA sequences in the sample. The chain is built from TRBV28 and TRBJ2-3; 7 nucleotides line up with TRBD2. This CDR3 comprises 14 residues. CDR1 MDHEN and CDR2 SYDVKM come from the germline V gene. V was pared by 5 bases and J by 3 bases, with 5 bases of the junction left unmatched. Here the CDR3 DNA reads TGTGCCAGCAGTCCCGGGGGGAGTACAGATACGCAGTATTTT. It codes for CASSPGGSTDTQYF. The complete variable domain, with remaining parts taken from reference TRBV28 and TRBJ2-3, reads DVKVTQSSRYLVKRTGEKVFLECVQDMDHENMFWYRQDPGLGLRLIYFSYDVKMKEKGDIPEGYSVSREKKERFSLILESASTNQTSMYLCASSPGGSTDTQYFGPGTRLTVL.

Here the CDR3 reads CASSEAWGVGEQFF. The CDR3 DNA reads TGTGCCAGCAGTGAAGCGTGGGGGGTGGGTGAGCAGTTCTTC. The V call is TRBV2, the J call TRBJ2-1; perhaps TRBD2 as D (6 bases). Deletions cut 0 bases from V and 9 bases from J, with 12 bases between. The CDR3 is 14 residues long. Germline CDR1 SNHLY, CDR2 FYNNEI.

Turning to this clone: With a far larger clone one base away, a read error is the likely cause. In DNA form, the CDR3 reads TGTGCCAGCAGCTCAGGGACCGGGGAGCTGTTTTTT. Residues: CASSSGTGELFF. The chain combines TRBV7-3 with TRBJ2-2; a weak D match, TRBD1 (5 bases). The CDR3 runs to 12 residues. Trimming pared 4 bases from V and 5 bases from J, leaving 5 bases between. Per the germline V gene, CDR1 is SGHTA and CDR2 is FQGTGA.

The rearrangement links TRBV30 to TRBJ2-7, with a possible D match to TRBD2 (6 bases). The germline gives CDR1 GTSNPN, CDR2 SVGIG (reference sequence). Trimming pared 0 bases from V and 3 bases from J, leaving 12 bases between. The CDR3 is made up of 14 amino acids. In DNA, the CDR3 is TGTGCCTGGAGTGTGGCTAGCGACGACTACGAGCAGTACTTC. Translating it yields CAWSVASDDYEQYF.

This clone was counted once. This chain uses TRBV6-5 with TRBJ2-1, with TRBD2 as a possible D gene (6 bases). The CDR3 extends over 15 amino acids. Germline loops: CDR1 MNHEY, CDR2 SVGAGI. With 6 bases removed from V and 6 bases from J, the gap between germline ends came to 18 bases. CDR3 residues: CASRQGHGGFNEQFF. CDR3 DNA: TGTGCCAGCAGACAAGGACATGGGGGGTTCAATGAGCAGTTCTTC.

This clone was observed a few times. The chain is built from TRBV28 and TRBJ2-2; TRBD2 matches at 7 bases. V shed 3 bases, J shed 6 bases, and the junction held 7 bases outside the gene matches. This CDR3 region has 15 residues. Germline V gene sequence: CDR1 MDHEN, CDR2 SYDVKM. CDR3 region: CASSFQRDIAGELFF. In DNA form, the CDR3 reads TGTGCCAGCAGTTTTCAGCGGGATATAGCCGGGGAGCTGTTTTTT.

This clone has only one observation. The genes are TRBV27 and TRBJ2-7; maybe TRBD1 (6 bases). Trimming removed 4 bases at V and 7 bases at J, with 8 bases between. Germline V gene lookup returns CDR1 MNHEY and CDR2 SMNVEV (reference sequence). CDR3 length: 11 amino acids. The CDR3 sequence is CASSSGAEQYF. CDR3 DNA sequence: TGTGCCAGCAGTTCAGGGGCAGAGCAGTACTTC.

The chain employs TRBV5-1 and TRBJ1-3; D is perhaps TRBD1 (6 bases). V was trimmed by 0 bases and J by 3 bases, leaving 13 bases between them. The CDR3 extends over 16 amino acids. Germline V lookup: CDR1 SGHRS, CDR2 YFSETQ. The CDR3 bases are TGCGCCAGCAGCTTGGCGGGGACATCTTATGGAAACACCATATATTTT. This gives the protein CASSLAGTSYGNTIYF.